A single sample is the source of the 19 T cell receptor beta chains below, sequenced in a study of Ad26.COV2.S vaccination and SARS-CoV-2 variants (dated by TCRdb to about 2021). The method behind the library was the immunoSEQ multiplex PCR assay. The table comes from immuneACCESS by way of TCRdb, which keeps in-frame sequences with V and J called. Part of the clones is missing from these tables; in studies checked, under half for an unresolved V gene and the rest for unknown reasons. The sample contains roughly 300,000 clones, about 86% of them found a single time. Of the sample, roughly a tenth falls within the top ten clones. The sample's treatment or condition label, decoded: around 19 received Ad26.COV2.S at low or high dose, single or two shots; about 5 received placebo; per-sample allocation not given. Repertoires of vaccine and placebo recipients were sequenced from samples collected on day 63 after the first injection.

The sample was peripheral blood, taken in a trial of Ad26.COV2.S vaccine versus placebo. The receptors here all came from a person aged 18 to 59 who received the Ad26.COV2.S COVID-19 vaccine or a placebo.

This chain uses TRBV4-3 with TRBJ2-1, with unresolved D. There are 16 residues in the CDR3. Germline CDR1 reads LGHNA; CDR2 reads YSLEER. V shed 1 base and J shed 0 bases, with 10 bases lying between them. The CDR3 spells CASSQGPTNSYNEQFF. For the CDR3, the DNA is TGCGCCAGCAGCCAAGGCCCCACGAACTCCTACAATGAGCAGTTCTTC.

The rearrangement joins TRBV6-5 to TRBJ2-3; 11 bases agree with TRBD1. The CDR3 has 15 amino acids. V trimming: 8 bases; J trimming: 6 bases; junction bases outside the gene matches: 10. CDR1 and CDR2 from the germline V gene are MNHEY and SVGAGI. The CDR3 region has the DNA TGTGCCAGCGGCCGGGACAGGGGGTCGGGGGATACGCAGTATTTT. Translation: CASGRDRGSGDTQYF.

This rearrangement joins TRBV27 to TRBJ2-7; possible D gene TRBD2, 6 bases. The CDR3 sequence is 15 residues long. CDR1 MNHEY and CDR2 SMNVEV come from the germline V gene (reference sequence). V was clipped by 3 bases and J by 6 bases, with 18 bases between them. DNA of the CDR3: TGTGCCAGCAGTTTGAGAGGAGGGCGGGTGTCCGAGCAGTACTTC. Amino acids: CASSLRGGRVSEQYF.

V usage is TRBV9 and J usage is TRBJ2-5, with 7 bases matching TRBD1. The CDR3 loop spans 15 amino acids. Trimming removed 2 bases from V and 4 bases from J; junction bases left unmatched: 8. Germline V gives CDR1 SGDLS, CDR2 YYNGEE. The CDR3 coding sequence is TGTGCCAGCAGCGTCAGCCCGACAGGGAGAGAGACCCAGTACTTC. Protein sequence: CASSVSPTGRETQYF. The full variable domain, completed using reference TRBV9 and TRBJ2-5, is DSGVTQTPKHLITATGQRVTLRCSPRSGDLSVYWYQQSLDQGLQFLIQYYNGEERAKGNILERFSAQQFPDLHSELNLSSLELGDSALYFCASSVSPTGRETQYFGPGTRLLVL.

This clone was counted between two and nine times. This chain joins TRBV5-1 and TRBJ2-3; 8 bases are a match to TRBD2. Germline-derived CDR1 and CDR2 are SGHRS and YFSETQ. This CDR3 comprises 16 residues. Unmatched junction bases numbered 10, after V lost 6 bases and J lost 1 base. The CDR3 sequence is CASNPGGGRGTDTQYF. DNA of the CDR3: TGCGCCAGCAACCCTGGCGGGGGGCGCGGCACAGATACGCAGTATTTT.

V is TRBV28 and J is TRBJ1-2; 11 nucleotides agree with TRBD1. Germline trimming cut 4 bases from V and 4 bases from J; bases unmatched to any gene: 5. CDR1 is MDHEN and CDR2 is SYDVKM in the germline V gene. The CDR3 runs 15 residues. The CDR3 DNA reads TGTGCCAGCAGTTCGGGACAGGGGGAAGTCTATGGCTACACCTTC. Encoded protein: CASSSGQGEVYGYTF.

The chain has TRBV12-3 or TRBV12-4 and TRBJ2-1; no clear D gene. V was clipped by 5 bases and J by 11 bases, with 16 bases between them. This CDR3 has 13 residues. The CDR3 spells CASSPPLQPKQFF. As DNA, the CDR3 is TGTGCCAGCAGTCCCCCTTTACAGCCGAAGCAGTTCTTC.

The V call is TRBV24-1, the J call TRBJ2-2, with D unresolved. Germline assignment: CDR1 KGHDR and CDR2 SFDVKD. This CDR3 has 15 residues. V shed 5 bases and J shed 5 bases, with 14 bases lying between them. CDR3 sequence reads: CATSVALNPTGELFF. CDR3 nucleotide sequence: TGTGCCACCAGTGTAGCCTTAAACCCGACCGGGGAGCTGTTTTTT.

This clone occurred once. The chain is built from TRBV27 and TRBJ1-1, with TRBD1 as a possible D gene (6 bases). The V and J ends lost 3 bases and 7 bases respectively, with 12 bases between them. The CDR3 covers 13 residues. Germline V gives CDR1 MNHEY, CDR2 SMNVEV (reference sequence). The CDR3 protein is CASSLYRDREAFF. DNA of the CDR3: TGTGCCAGCAGTTTGTACAGGGACCGTGAAGCTTTCTTT.

The chain links TRBV6-5 to TRBJ2-7; a weak D match, TRBD2 (5 bases). The CDR3 is made up of 14 amino acids. V lost 5 bases and J lost 7, with 18 bases in between. Germline loops: CDR1 MNHEY, CDR2 SVGAGI. CDR3 residues: CASSPAVLGGEQYF. In DNA form, the CDR3 reads TGTGCCAGCAGTCCCGCGGTGCTAGGAGGAGAGCAGTACTTC.

The J gene is TRBJ1-6, the V gene TRBV7-9; D gene uncertain. In germline, CDR1 is SEHNR, CDR2 FQNEAQ (reference sequence). CDR3 length equals 13 residues. V lost 5 bases, J lost 9 bases, and 11 bases lay in between. Here the CDR3 DNA reads TGTGCCAGCAGCCCACTCCCCATTTCACCCCTCCACTTT. Translation: CASSPLPISPLHF.

The chain recombines TRBV29-1 with TRBJ2-7; tentative D call: TRBD2 (5 bases). Trimming took 4 bases from V and 3 from J, leaving 7 bases between them. CDR1 is SQVTM, CDR2 ANQGSEA, per germline. The CDR3 contains 11 residues. The CDR3 sequence: CSVGRGYEQYF. The CDR3 DNA follows: TGCAGCGTTGGTCGGGGCTACGAGCAGTACTTC.

The CDR3 DNA follows: TGTGCCAGCAGCCGCATCGGAAATAACAGGAACCAAGAGACCCAGTACTTC. It specifies CASSRIGNNRNQETQYF. The V and J genes are TRBV7-6 and TRBJ2-5; D might be TRBD1 (5 bases). The V end lost 5 bases, the J end lost 0 bases, and 19 bases lay between the germline ends. This CDR3 is built from 17 residues. CDR1 is SGHVS, CDR2 FNYEAQ, per germline. The whole variable domain, remainder taken from reference TRBV7-6 and TRBJ2-5, is GAGVSQSPRYKVTKRGQDVALRCDPISGHVSLYWYRQALGQGPEFLTYFNYEAQQDKSGLPNDRFSAERPEGSISTLTIQRTEQRDSAMYRCASSRIGNNRNQETQYFGPGTRLLVL.

V usage is TRBV4-3 and J usage is TRBJ2-3; D is uncertain. Germline loops: CDR1 LGHNA, CDR2 YSLEER. The CDR3 contains 14 residues. Trimming cost V 0 bases and J 2 bases, with 6 bases left between them. CDR3 region: CASSQDKNTDTQYF. The CDR3, as DNA: TGCGCCAGCAGCCAAGATAAGAACACAGATACGCAGTATTTT.

V is TRBV7-8 and J is TRBJ1-5; D is undetermined. The CDR3 sequence is 13 residues long. Germline values: CDR1 SGHVS, CDR2 FQNEAQ. V was shortened by 2 bases and J by 4 bases, with 6 bases between the two germline ends. The CDR3 DNA is TGTGCCAGCAGCTTACAGGAAAATCAGCCCCAGCATTTT. It encodes CASSLQENQPQHF.

This chain connects TRBV5-5 to TRBJ1-4; no clear D. This CDR3 is built from 12 residues. The germline V gene encodes CDR1 SGHKS and CDR2 YYEKEE (reference sequence). Trimming stripped 4 bases from V and 7 bases from J, with 8 bases between. CDR3 DNA: TGTGCCAGCAGCCCGACACCTGAAAAACTGTTTTTT. Translation: CASSPTPEKLFF. Complete variable domain (other parts from reference TRBV5-5 and TRBJ1-4): DAGVTQSPTHLIKTRGQQVTLRCSPISGHKSVSWYQQVLGQGPQFIFQYYEKEERGRGNFPDRFSARQFPNYSSELNVNALLLGDSALYLCASSPTPEKLFFGSGTQLSVL.

This sequence joins TRBV7-9 and TRBJ2-3; D is possibly TRBD2 (5 bases). Trimming left V 5 bases short and J 0 bases short, with 12 bases between. Germline loops: CDR1 SEHNR, CDR2 FQNEAQ (reference sequence). This CDR3 has 15 residues. CDR3 region: CASSPMGGSTDTQYF. Written as DNA, the CDR3 is TGTGCCAGCAGCCCCATGGGCGGGAGCACAGATACGCAGTATTTT. Supplemented by reference TRBV7-9 and TRBJ2-3, the full variable domain reads DTGVSQNPRHKITKRGQNVTFRCDPISEHNRLYWYRQTLGQGPEFLTYFQNEAQLEKSRLLSDRFSAERPKGSFSTLEIQRTEQGDSAMYLCASSPMGGSTDTQYFGPGTRLTVL.

The chain recombines TRBV27 with TRBJ2-7; TRBD2 matches 12 bases. The CDR3 is made up of 15 amino acids. V lost 4 bases and J lost 4; bases outside the gene matches: 5. CDR1 is MNHEY and CDR2 is SMNVEV in the germline V gene (reference sequence). The DNA of the CDR3 is TGTGCCAGCAGTTCGGGACTAGCGGGTTCGTACGAGCAGTACTTC. This sequence encodes CASSSGLAGSYEQYF.

J is TRBJ2-1 and V is TRBV11-2, with 7 bases lining up with TRBD1. V shed 6 bases and J 3 bases; nucleotides not matched to a gene: 8. This CDR3 contains 15 residues. In germline, CDR1 is SGHAT, CDR2 FQNNGV. CDR3 sequence (DNA): TGTGCCAGCAGTCTGAGGGGACAGATCTACAATGAGCAGTTCTTC. It yields the protein CASSLRGQIYNEQFF.